This is a list of T cell receptor beta chains from one sample in a study of regulatory T cells in long-lasting Graves disease. TCRdb used MiXCR to reprocess the multiplex PCR reads, holding one entry per CDR3 protein. Among approximately 440,000 distinct CDR3 sequences listed, around 15% were seen once. These same data were also listed under a study on T cells in Graves' hyperthyroidism and ophthalmopathy.

This specimen was peripheral blood mononuclear cells (PBMCs), taken at new diagnosis, from a patient treated with antithyroid drugs. The receptors were gathered from a man in his forties or fifties with Graves disease. CDR3s leave out the opening cysteine and the closing phenylalanine or tryptophan.

>TRBV6-2/TRBV6-3
ASSYRTAGELF
>TRBV28
ASFPHSGSLAANTGELF
>TRBV29-1
SVGVGQGAYEQY
>TRBV20-1
SAPSEGTEAF
>TRBV11-3
ASSLRGGGDTQY
>TRBV6-6
ASSYSRAPSGSSYEQY
>TRBV28
ASSFPGLEYNEQF
>TRBV24-1
ATSDPGHTDTQY
>TRBV28
ASSTGTGNNEKLF
>TRBV24-1
ATSAEISNQPQH
>TRBV30
AWSRLAGASKETQY
>TRBV7-6
ASSSGTGDRNTIY
>TRBV6-9
ASSSLTSGEYNEQF
>TRBV6-2/TRBV6-3
ASSYGPTYEQY
>TRBV7-4
ASSLFGTGFNQPQH
>TRBV7-3
ASSLRSGTLGTGELF
>TRBV4-2
ASSQTSKVYEQY
>TRBV12-3/TRBV12-4
ASSLDRGVGNTEAF
>TRBV27
ASSYRGLDSNQPQH
>TRBV6-1
ASNVVQGAAQPQH
>TRBV20-1
SARPGLAGGPPGEQY
>TRBV19
ASRRAGFSYEQY
>TRBV5-1
ASSLGATTEAF
>TRBV7-9
ASSKSPQH
>TRBV5-1
ASSLGGMTVNTEAF
>TRBV30
AWSVGLAGVYEQY
>TRBV20-1
SARDPGQGGYEQY
>TRBV6-2/TRBV6-3
ASSYSGNTGELF
>TRBV12-3/TRBV12-4
ASSSNGGRNQPQH
>TRBV5-4
ASSLGGAYYGYT
>TRBV30
AWSRGEGWETQY
>TRBV7-9
ASSLSSGGDTQY
>TRBV2
ASGTGQRTDTQY
>TRBV27
ASSFGTNRETQY
>TRBV3-1
ASSLTAGLYYGYT
>TRBV6-5
ASSSPGDANSPLH
>TRBV28
ASRSLTGRQPQH
>TRBV20-1
SARDWQGGYGYT
>TRBV12-3/TRBV12-4
ASSFAGGLAPGELF
>TRBV28
ASSTRLAANNEQF
>TRBV5-1
ASSLNPGLEETQY
>TRBV12-3/TRBV12-4
ASTASRAPSETQY
>TRBV28
ASSHRQGIRGDTEAF
>TRBV30
AWRVTGNTGELF
>TRBV28
ASSFVGEQF
>TRBV24-1
ATSDFGQGTDTQY
>TRBV2
ASSEGWRDTQY
>TRBV11-2
ASSLEQISEQY
>TRBV20-1
SASRGGELF
>TRBV11-3
ASSLLDSKTYEQY
>TRBV7-9
ASSPRGLSSGNTIY
>TRBV27
ASSSAGSYSGANVLT
>TRBV7-9
VSSNPDGTIY
>TRBV27
ASSPVNTGELF
>TRBV20-1
SARISSSGNQPQH
>TRBV24-1
ATSDSRTGRANEQF
>TRBV3-1
ASSPPLGTEAF
>TRBV30
AWSTSGTPRETQY
>TRBV2
ASTFRGAIAKNIQY